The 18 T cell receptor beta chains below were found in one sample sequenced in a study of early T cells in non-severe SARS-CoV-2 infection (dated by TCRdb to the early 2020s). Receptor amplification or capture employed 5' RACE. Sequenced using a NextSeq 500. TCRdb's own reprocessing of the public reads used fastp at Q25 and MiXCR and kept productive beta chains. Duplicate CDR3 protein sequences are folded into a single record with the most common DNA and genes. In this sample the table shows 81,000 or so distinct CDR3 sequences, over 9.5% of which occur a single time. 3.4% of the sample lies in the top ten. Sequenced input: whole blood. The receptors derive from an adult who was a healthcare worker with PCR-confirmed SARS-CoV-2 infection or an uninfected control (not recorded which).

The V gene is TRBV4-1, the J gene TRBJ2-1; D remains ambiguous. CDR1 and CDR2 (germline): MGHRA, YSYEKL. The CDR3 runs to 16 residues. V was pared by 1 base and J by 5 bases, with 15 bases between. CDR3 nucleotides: TGCGCCAGCAGCCAAGGCTACCTCTTCCCCAACAATGAGCAGTTCTTC. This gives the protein CASSQGYLFPNNEQFF.

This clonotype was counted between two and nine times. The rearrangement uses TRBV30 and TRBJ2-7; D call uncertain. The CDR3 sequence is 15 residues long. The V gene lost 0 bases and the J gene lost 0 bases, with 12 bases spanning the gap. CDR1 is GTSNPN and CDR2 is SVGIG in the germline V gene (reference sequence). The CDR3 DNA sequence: TGTGCCTGGAGTGTACCCGGCGGTAGCTCCTACGAGCAGTACTTC. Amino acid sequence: CAWSVPGGSSYEQYF.

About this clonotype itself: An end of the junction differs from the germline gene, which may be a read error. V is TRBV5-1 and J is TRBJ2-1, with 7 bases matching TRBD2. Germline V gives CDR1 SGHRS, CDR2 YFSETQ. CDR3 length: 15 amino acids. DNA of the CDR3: TGCGCCAGCAGCTTGATGGCTAGCGGAAACAATGAACAGTTCTTC. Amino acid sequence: CASSLMASGNNEQFF.

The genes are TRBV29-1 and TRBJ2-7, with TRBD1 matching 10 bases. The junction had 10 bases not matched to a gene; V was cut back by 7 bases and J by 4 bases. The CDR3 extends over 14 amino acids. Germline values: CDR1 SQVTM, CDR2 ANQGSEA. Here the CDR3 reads CSARLGDRGYEQYF. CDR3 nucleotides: TGCAGCGCCCGATTGGGGGACAGGGGTTACGAGCAGTACTTC.

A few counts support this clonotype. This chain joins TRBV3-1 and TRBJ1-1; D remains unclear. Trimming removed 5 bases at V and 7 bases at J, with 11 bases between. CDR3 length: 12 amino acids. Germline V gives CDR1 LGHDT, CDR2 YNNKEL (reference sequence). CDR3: CASSSIPSEAFF. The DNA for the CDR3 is TGTGCCAGCAGCTCGATTCCCAGTGAAGCTTTCTTT.

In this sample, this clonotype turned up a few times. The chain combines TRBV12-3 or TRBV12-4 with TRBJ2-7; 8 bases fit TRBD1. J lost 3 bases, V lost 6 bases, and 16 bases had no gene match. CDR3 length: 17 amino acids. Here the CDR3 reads CASSHRPPGTGYYEQYF. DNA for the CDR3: TGTGCCAGCAGCCATAGACCCCCCGGGACAGGCTACTACGAGCAGTACTTC.

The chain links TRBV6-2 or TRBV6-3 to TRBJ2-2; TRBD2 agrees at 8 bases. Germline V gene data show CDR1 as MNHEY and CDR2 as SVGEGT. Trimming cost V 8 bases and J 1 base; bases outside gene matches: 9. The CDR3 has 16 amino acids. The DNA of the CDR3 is TGTGCCAGCGACGAGGTAGCGGGAAAGAACACCGGGGAGCTGTTTTTT. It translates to CASDEVAGKNTGELFF.

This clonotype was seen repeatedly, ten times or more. CDR3 protein: CAWNPGQRYNEQFF. CDR3 in DNA: TGTGCCTGGAATCCTGGACAACGTTACAATGAGCAGTTCTTC. The chain uses TRBV30 and TRBJ2-1, with a tentative D call TRBD1 (5 bases). Trimming took off 4 bases at V and 4 bases at J, with 14 bases between the two ends. Germline lookup yields CDR1 GTSNPN and CDR2 SVGIG (reference sequence). The CDR3 extends over 14 amino acids.

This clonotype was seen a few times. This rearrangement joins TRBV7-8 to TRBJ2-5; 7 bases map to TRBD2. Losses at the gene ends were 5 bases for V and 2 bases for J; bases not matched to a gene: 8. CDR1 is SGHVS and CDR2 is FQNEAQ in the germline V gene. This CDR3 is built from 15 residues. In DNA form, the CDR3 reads TGTGCCAGCAGCCCTCCCGGGCGGGGGCAAGAGACCCAGTACTTC. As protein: CASSPPGRGQETQYF. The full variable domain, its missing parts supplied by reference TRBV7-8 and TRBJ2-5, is GAGVSQSPRYKVAKRGQDVALRCDPISGHVSLFWYQQALGQGPEFLTYFQNEAQLDKSGLPSDRFFAERPEGSVSTLKIQRTQQEDSAVYLCASSPPGRGQETQYFGPGTRLLVL.

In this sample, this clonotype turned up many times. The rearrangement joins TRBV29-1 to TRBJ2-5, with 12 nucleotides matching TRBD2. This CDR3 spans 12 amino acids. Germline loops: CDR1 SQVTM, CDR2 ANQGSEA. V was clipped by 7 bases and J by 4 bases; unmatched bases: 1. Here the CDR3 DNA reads TGCAGCGGACTAGCGGGAGTAGAGACCCAGTACTTC. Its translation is CSGLAGVETQYF.

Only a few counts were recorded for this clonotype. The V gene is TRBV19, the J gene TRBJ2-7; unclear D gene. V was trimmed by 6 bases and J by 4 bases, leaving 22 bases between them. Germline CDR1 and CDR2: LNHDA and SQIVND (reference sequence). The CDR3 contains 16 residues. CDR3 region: CASRLSDLTPGYEQYF. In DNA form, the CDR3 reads TGTGCCAGTAGACTATCAGATCTCACCCCAGGATACGAGCAGTACTTC.

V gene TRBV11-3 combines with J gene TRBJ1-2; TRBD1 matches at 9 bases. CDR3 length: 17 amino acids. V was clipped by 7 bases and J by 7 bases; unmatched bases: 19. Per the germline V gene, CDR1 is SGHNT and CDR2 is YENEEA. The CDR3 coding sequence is TGTGCCAGCACCAAAACCGGGACAGGGAACTTGTTGAGTGGCTACACCTTC. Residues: CASTKTGTGNLLSGYTF.

The CDR3 loop is CASTVDPAGGPKNEQFF. The DNA of the CDR3 is TGTGCCAGCACCGTTGACCCGGCAGGGGGGCCCAAGAATGAGCAGTTCTTC. V gene TRBV2 combines with J gene TRBJ2-1, with D perhaps TRBD1 (7 bases). Trimming stripped 7 bases from V and 7 bases from J, with 26 bases between. Germline V CDR1 and CDR2: SNHLY, FYNNEI. This CDR3 region has 17 residues.

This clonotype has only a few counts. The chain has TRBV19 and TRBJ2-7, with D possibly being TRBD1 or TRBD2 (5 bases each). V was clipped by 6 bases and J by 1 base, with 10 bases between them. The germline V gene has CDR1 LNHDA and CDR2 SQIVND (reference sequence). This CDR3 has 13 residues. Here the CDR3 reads CASSLGVSYEQYF. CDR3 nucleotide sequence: TGTGCCAGTAGCCTGGGGGTTTCCTACGAGCAGTACTTC.

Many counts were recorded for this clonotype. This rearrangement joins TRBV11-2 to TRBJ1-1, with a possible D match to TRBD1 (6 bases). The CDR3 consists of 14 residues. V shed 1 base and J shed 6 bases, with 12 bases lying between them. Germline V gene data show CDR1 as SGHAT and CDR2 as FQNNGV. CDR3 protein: CASSLARGVAEAFF. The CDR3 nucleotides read TGTGCCAGCAGCTTAGCCAGGGGAGTAGCTGAAGCTTTCTTT.

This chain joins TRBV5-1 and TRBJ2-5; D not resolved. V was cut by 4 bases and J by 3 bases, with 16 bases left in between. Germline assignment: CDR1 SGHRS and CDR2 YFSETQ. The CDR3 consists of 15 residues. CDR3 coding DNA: TGCGCCAGCAGCCTCTGGTACGGAGAGGAAGAGACCCAGTACTTC. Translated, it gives CASSLWYGEEETQYF.

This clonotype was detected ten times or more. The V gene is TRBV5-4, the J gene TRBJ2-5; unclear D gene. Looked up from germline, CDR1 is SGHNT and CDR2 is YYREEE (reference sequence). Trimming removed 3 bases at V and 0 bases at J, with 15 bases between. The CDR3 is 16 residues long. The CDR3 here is CASSSAGGGYQETQYF. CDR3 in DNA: TGTGCCAGCAGCTCGGCAGGTGGCGGCTACCAAGAGACCCAGTACTTC.

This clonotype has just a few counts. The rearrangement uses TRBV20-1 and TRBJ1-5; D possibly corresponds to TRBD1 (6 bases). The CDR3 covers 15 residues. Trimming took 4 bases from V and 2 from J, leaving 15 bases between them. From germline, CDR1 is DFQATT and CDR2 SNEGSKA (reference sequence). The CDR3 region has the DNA TGCAGTGCTACCCGACAGGAGGGCCGCAATCAGCCCCAGCATTTT. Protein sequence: CSATRQEGRNQPQHF.